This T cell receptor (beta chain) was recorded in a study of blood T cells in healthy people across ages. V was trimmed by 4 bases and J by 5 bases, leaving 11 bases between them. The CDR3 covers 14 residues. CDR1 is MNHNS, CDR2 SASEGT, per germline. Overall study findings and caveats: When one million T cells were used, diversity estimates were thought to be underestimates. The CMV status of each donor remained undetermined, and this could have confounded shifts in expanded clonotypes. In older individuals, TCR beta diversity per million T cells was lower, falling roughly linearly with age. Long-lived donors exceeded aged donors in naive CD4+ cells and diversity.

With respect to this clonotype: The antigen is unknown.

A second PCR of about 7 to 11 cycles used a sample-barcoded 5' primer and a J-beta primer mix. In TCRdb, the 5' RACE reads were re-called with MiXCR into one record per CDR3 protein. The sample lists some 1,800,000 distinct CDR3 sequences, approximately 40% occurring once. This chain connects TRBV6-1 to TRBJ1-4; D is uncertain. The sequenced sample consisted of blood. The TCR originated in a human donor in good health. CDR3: CASSGTMNNEKLFF. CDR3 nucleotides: TGTGCCAGCAGTGGGACGATGAACAATGAAAAACTGTTTTTT.